A single sample is the source of the 19 T cell receptor beta chains below, sequenced in a study of blood T cell repertoires in COVID-19. Assay: immunoSEQ multiplex PCR; the TCRdb copy retains only in-frame clones and omits some. Altogether fewer than 250,000 clones are present, over 80% being singletons, with the ten largest covering about 3.3%. The sample consisted of PBMCs or T cells enriched from blood (not recorded which). Receptor source: a woman aged 25 to 45 who had been exposed to COVID-19.

The rearrangement uses TRBV6-5 and TRBJ2-1, with 7 bases matching TRBD1. V dropped 2 bases and J dropped 10; count of bases not matched to a gene: 2. The CDR3 contains 12 residues. Germline assignment: CDR1 MNHEY and CDR2 SVGAGI. CDR3 sequence: CASSYRDSEQFF. The CDR3 bases are TGTGCCAGCAGTTACCGGGACAGCGAGCAGTTCTTC.

The gene calls are TRBV6-5 and TRBJ1-2; 10 bases line up with TRBD1. V shed 0 bases and J 3 bases; nucleotides not matched to a gene: 4. Germline V lookup: CDR1 MNHEY, CDR2 SVGAGI. This CDR3 is built from 16 residues. CDR3 nucleotide sequence: TGTGCCAGCAGTTACTCGAGGACAGGGGGAGACTATGGCTACACCTTC. Translating gives CASSYSRTGGDYGYTF.

This clone was observed a few times. This rearrangement joins TRBV5-1 to TRBJ1-2; a possible D gene is TRBD1 (5 bases). V gave up 0 bases and J gave up 4 bases, with 16 bases separating them. In germline, CDR1 is SGHRS, CDR2 YFSETQ. The CDR3 sequence is 16 residues long. The CDR3 reads CASSLARVGEIYGYTF. For the CDR3, the DNA is TGCGCCAGCAGCTTGGCCCGTGTAGGGGAAATCTATGGCTACACCTTC.

J is TRBJ2-7 and V is TRBV2; TRBD1 matches 9 bases. Germline CDR1 SNHLY, CDR2 FYNNEI. This CDR3 has 13 residues. Trimming removed 6 bases from V and 5 bases from J; junction bases left unmatched: 5. The CDR3: CASSWDRVHEQYF. The DNA for the CDR3 is TGTGCCAGCAGCTGGGACAGGGTACACGAGCAGTACTTC.

This chain connects TRBV4-3 to TRBJ2-3; 7 bases are a match to TRBD1. J was trimmed by 8 bases and V by 4 bases; bases with no gene match: 12. Germline V gene lookup returns CDR1 LGHNA and CDR2 YSLEER. The CDR3 is 15 amino acids. In DNA form, the CDR3 reads TGCGCCAGCAGCCCGGGAACAGGGGCTACACGTACGCAGTATTTT. This codes for CASSPGTGATRTQYF.

This chain joins TRBV7-6 and TRBJ2-1, with 7 positions matching TRBD2. Germline CDR1 reads SGHVS; CDR2 reads FNYEAQ. V lost 5 bases, J lost 5 bases, and 21 bases stayed unmatched. The CDR3 length is 19 residues. CDR3 coding DNA: TGTGCCAGCAGCCCCCATCCAGCGGGGAATTCACAGCCACACAATGAGCAGTTCTTC. Amino acids: CASSPHPAGNSQPHNEQFF.

The rearrangement links TRBV5-1 to TRBJ2-7, with TRBD2 matching 13 bases. The germline gives CDR1 SGHRS, CDR2 YFSETQ. This CDR3 has 17 amino acids. Trimming removed 0 bases from V and 1 base from J; junction bases left unmatched: 4. DNA of the CDR3: TGCGCCAGCAGCTTGGGGCTGGGACTAGCGGGGTCCTACGAGCAGTACTTC. Protein product: CASSLGLGLAGSYEQYF. Looking up the rest from reference TRBV5-1 and TRBJ2-7 gives the full variable domain: KAGVTQTPRYLIKTRGQQVTLSCSPISGHRSVSWYQQTPGQGLQFLFEYFSETQRNKGNFPGRFSGRQFSNSRSEMNVSTLELGDSALYLCASSLGLGLAGSYEQYFGPGTRLTVT.

This clone was counted a few times. This sequence joins TRBV14 and TRBJ2-7, with D unresolved. The V and J ends lost 2 bases and 3 bases respectively, with 8 bases between them. CDR1 and CDR2 from the germline V gene are SGHDN and FVKESK. The CDR3 loop spans 13 amino acids. DNA of the CDR3: TGTGCCAGCAGCCAATGGGCCGACTACGAGCAGTACTTC. It is translated as CASSQWADYEQYF.

This clone was counted a single time. The chain recombines TRBV7-3 with TRBJ1-3, with 9 bases identical to TRBD1. Germline lookup yields CDR1 SGHTA and CDR2 FQGTGA. The CDR3 is 16 residues long. V shed 1 base, J shed 1 base, and the junction held 2 bases outside the gene matches. CDR3 DNA: TGTGCCAGCAGCTTAAGGGGGACAGGGTCTGGAAACACCATATATTTT. Translating gives CASSLRGTGSGNTIYF.

The J gene is TRBJ2-5, the V gene TRBV20-1; D is unresolved. V was cut by 5 bases and J by 0 bases, with 4 bases left in between. Germline V CDR1 and CDR2: DFQATT, SNEGSKA (reference sequence). This CDR3 region has 11 residues. CDR3 bases: TGCAGTGCTCAGTACCAAGAGACCCAGTACTTC. Its translation is CSAQYQETQYF.

The V gene is TRBV7-2, the J gene TRBJ2-1; maybe TRBD2 (6 bases). The CDR3 runs to 18 residues. With 1 base removed from V and 0 bases from J, the gap between germline ends came to 16 bases. The germline V gene encodes CDR1 SGHTA and CDR2 FQGNSA. The CDR3 is CASSLVRRDAGSYNEQFF. DNA of the CDR3: TGTGCCAGCAGCTTAGTTCGGAGGGACGCTGGCTCCTACAATGAGCAGTTCTTC. Combining the CDR3 with reference TRBV7-2 and TRBJ2-1 gives the whole variable domain GAGVSQSPSNKVTEKGKDVELRCDPISGHTALYWYRQSLGQGLEFLIYFQGNSAPDKSGLPSDRFSAERTGGSVSTLTIQRTQQEDSAVYLCASSLVRRDAGSYNEQFFGPGTRLTVL.

J is TRBJ1-3 and V is TRBV3-1 (or the pseudogene TRBV3-2); possibly TRBD1 for D (6 bases). V was shortened by 2 bases and J by 3 bases, with 11 bases between the two germline ends. CDR3 length: 15 residues. Germline lookup yields CDR1 LGHDT and CDR2 YNNKEL (reference sequence). CDR3 protein: CASSQSLRGGNTIYF. CDR3 DNA sequence: TGTGCCAGCAGCCAAAGTCTCAGGGGTGGAAACACCATATATTTT.

This clone was seen just once. The J gene is TRBJ1-2, the V gene TRBV7-6, with 7 bases aligning to TRBD1. The germline V gene has CDR1 SGHVS and CDR2 FNYEAQ. With V trimmed by 3 bases and J by 8 bases, 9 bases remained unmatched. The CDR3 has 14 amino acids. CDR3 DNA: TGTGCCAGCAGCTTCCCGGATAGGGGGCTCGGCTACACCTTC. It specifies CASSFPDRGLGYTF.

As concerns this clone: A junction boundary mismatches the germline segment, possibly from a read error. This sequence joins TRBV7-7 and TRBJ2-7; maybe TRBD2 (5 bases). CDR1 and CDR2 from the germline V gene are SSHAT and FNYEAQ (reference sequence). The CDR3 runs to 14 residues. The CDR3 sequence is CASSLRFEGSEQYF. DNA of the CDR3: TGTGCTAGCAGCTTACGGTTCGAGGGATCCGAGCAGTACTTC.

The V and J genes are TRBV9 and TRBJ1-1; TRBD1 matches at 7 bases. CDR3 length: 14 residues. The V gene end was trimmed by 1 base and the J gene end by 3 bases; junction bases not matched to a gene: 3. Germline V gene lookup returns CDR1 SGDLS and CDR2 YYNGEE. The CDR3 region is CASSVRGRDTEAFF. The CDR3 nucleotides are TGTGCCAGCAGCGTAAGGGGGCGGGACACTGAAGCTTTCTTT. Combining the CDR3 with reference TRBV9 and TRBJ1-1 gives the whole variable domain DSGVTQTPKHLITATGQRVTLRCSPRSGDLSVYWYQQSLDQGLQFLIQYYNGEERAKGNILERFSAQQFPDLHSELNLSSLELGDSALYFCASSVRGRDTEAFFGQGTRLTVV.

V is TRBV10-1 and J is TRBJ2-1; 9 nucleotides match TRBD2. Trimming cost V 0 bases and J 3 bases; bases outside gene matches: 9. CDR1 is WNHNN, CDR2 SYGVQD, per germline (reference sequence). The CDR3 has 18 residues. This chain's CDR3 is CASSESPWRGGLYNEQFF. The CDR3 DNA reads TGCGCCAGCAGTGAGTCTCCCTGGCGGGGGGGCCTCTACAATGAGCAGTTCTTC.

This clone appeared a single time. This chain joins TRBV7-6 and TRBJ2-3, with TRBD2 identical over 12 bases. Germline V gene data show CDR1 as SGHVS and CDR2 as FNYEAQ. V shed 5 bases, J shed 4 bases, and the junction held 4 bases outside the gene matches. The CDR3 loop spans 15 amino acids. This chain's CDR3 is CASSPSGGAADTQYF. The DNA of the CDR3 is TGTGCCAGCAGCCCTAGCGGGGGGGCCGCAGATACGCAGTATTTT.

The rearrangement links TRBV9 to TRBJ2-2, with D unclear. The germline CDR1 and CDR2 sequences are SGDLS and YYNGEE. CDR3 length: 15 residues. The V end was cut by 0 bases, the J end by 5 bases, with 11 bases between. This chain's CDR3 is CASSVDSRRTGELFF. The CDR3 DNA sequence: TGTGCCAGCAGCGTAGACAGCCGCCGAACCGGGGAGCTGTTTTTT.

The J gene is TRBJ2-5, the V gene TRBV10-3; D is perhaps TRBD1 (6 bases). The germline gives CDR1 ENHRY, CDR2 SYGVKD. The length of the CDR3 is 14 residues. Trimming pared 6 bases from V and 2 bases from J, leaving 13 bases between. CDR3 residues: CAIRGRDTQETQYF. The CDR3 bases are TGTGCCATCAGGGGACGGGACACACAAGAGACCCAGTACTTC.